The rows below give T cell receptor beta chains drawn from one sample of a study of cytomegalovirus exposure and HLA in healthy donors. Produced via immunoSEQ multiplex PCR; TCRdb's table is partial and in-frame only. The repertoire has about 180,000 clones, around four fifths of them found once; the top ten carry 1%. Material: PBMCs. The origin of the receptors is a woman between 45 and 60 years old in good health and CMV-seropositive. The CDR3 runs from the conserved cysteine through the conserved F or W. A D gene is named only where the DNA matches it firmly. Clone size appears in some rows only: once, few, many, or a class for an expanded clone.

>TRBJ2-5|TRBD2|.|TRBV5-6
CASSWAGGRETQYF
TGTGCCAGCAGCTGGGCGGGGGGCCGAGAGACCCAGTACTTC
>TRBJ2-5|.|.|TRBV29-1
CSVRGTEETQYF
TGCAGCGTTCGGGGGACGGAAGAGACCCAGTACTTC
>TRBJ2-7|TRBD2|.|TRBV19
CASSREEGWASGSYEQYF
TGTGCCAGTAGTCGGGAAGAAGGGTGGGCTAGCGGCTCCTACGAGCAGTACTTC
>TRBJ2-3|.|.|TRBV9
CASSVTGSKDTQYF
TGTGCCAGCAGCGTAACAGGATCGAAAGATACGCAGTATTTT
>TRBJ1-2|.|few|TRBV18
CASSPVLVTGLNYGYTF
TGTGCCAGCTCACCGGTCTTGGTTACAGGGCTTAACTATGGCTACACCTTC
>TRBJ1-2|.|few|TRBV28
CASRPNSNYGYTF
TGTGCCAGCAGGCCCAACAGCAACTATGGCTACACCTTC
>TRBJ2-7|TRBD2|.|TRBV29-1
CSVGPSGRIYEQYF
TGCAGCGTTGGTCCTAGCGGGAGGATCTACGAGCAGTACTTC
>TRBJ2-3|.|.|TRBV5-1
CASSLTGFTDTQYF
TGCGCCAGCAGCTTGACAGGGTTCACAGATACGCAGTATTTT
>TRBJ1-1|.|.|TRBV6-5
CASSYQGGGSAEAFF
TGTGCCAGCAGTTACCAAGGAGGCGGGTCCGCTGAAGCTTTCTTT
>TRBJ1-4|.|.|TRBV5-1
CASSLSGLEEKLFF
TGCGCCAGCAGCTTGTCCGGGTTAGAGGAAAAACTGTTTTTT
>TRBJ2-7|.|once|TRBV10-3
CAISDSKATYEQYF
TGTGCCATCAGTGATTCGAAAGCTACCTACGAGCAGTACTTC
>TRBJ2-7|TRBD2|once|TRBV27
CASSISGYEQYF
TGTGCCAGCAGTATTAGCGGGTACGAGCAGTACTTC
>TRBJ1-6|TRBD1|.|TRBV7-9
CSSSSSWTGANSPLHF
TGTTCCAGCAGCTCGTCATGGACAGGGGCGAATTCACCCCTCCACTTT
>TRBJ1-4|.|.|TRBV19
CASSPTGSNEKLFF
TGTGCCAGTAGCCCTACAGGGTCAAATGAAAAACTGTTTTTT
>TRBJ1-4|TRBD1|.|TRBV7-9
CASSFGTELFF
TGTGCCAGCAGCTTTGGGACAGAACTGTTTTTT
>TRBJ2-5|.|.|TRBV7-9
CGSGREQETQYF
TGTGGTTCTGGCAGGGAACAAGAGACCCAGTACTTC
>TRBJ2-7|TRBD1|.|TRBV29-1
CSVSSGTGQGFYEQYF
TGCAGCGTTTCCTCAGGGACGGGACAGGGGTTCTACGAGCAGTACTTC
>TRBJ2-1|.|.|TRBV4-2
CASSQESPSAYNEQFF
TGTGCCAGCAGCCAAGAGTCCCCGAGTGCCTACAATGAGCAGTTCTTC
>TRBJ2-4|.|.|TRBV21-1
CASSIKGGEGDIQYF
TGTGCCAGCAGCATCAAGGGAGGGGAGGGAGACATTCAGTACTTC